Presented here are 27 T cell receptor beta chains from one specimen sequenced in a study of blood T cell repertoires in COVID-19. Only in-frame clones appear in the TCRdb table, and some are missing; sequencing was by immunoSEQ multiplex PCR. This table has tens of thousands of clones, around 80% appearing once. Sequenced sample: peripheral blood. The receptors here all came from a man aged 55-75 years with acute or convalescent COVID-19.

The chain is built from TRBV19 and TRBJ2-1; 8 bases map to TRBD1. The germline CDR1 and CDR2 sequences are LNHDA and SQIVND (reference sequence). J gave up 5 bases and V 3 bases, and 9 bases lay outside the gene matches. The CDR3 covers 16 residues. The CDR3: CASSIAPGQANNEQFF. The DNA of the CDR3 is TGTGCCAGTAGTATCGCTCCGGGACAGGCTAACAATGAGCAGTTCTTC.

The chain has TRBV19 and TRBJ1-6, with D possibly being TRBD1 (6 bases). Per the germline V gene, CDR1 is LNHDA and CDR2 is SQIVND (reference sequence). Trimming stripped 5 bases from V and 7 bases from J, with 12 bases between. There are 14 residues in the CDR3. The CDR3, as DNA: TGTGCCAGTAGTCCGGACAGTTCAAATTCACCCCTCCACTTT. Encoded protein: CASSPDSSNSPLHF.

V is TRBV2 and J is TRBJ1-6; TRBD1 matches 7 bases. Germline-derived CDR1 and CDR2 are SNHLY and FYNNEI. The ends lost 0 bases at V and 4 bases at J; junction bases unmatched: 3. This CDR3 is built from 16 residues. The CDR3 here is CASSEAAGQYNSPLHF. The DNA of the CDR3 is TGTGCCAGCAGTGAAGCGGCGGGACAGTATAATTCACCCCTCCACTTT.

This clone occurred once. This chain uses TRBV7-8 with TRBJ1-3; D unclear. This CDR3 has 12 amino acids. Germline CDR1 and CDR2: SGHVS and FQNEAQ. V lost 1 base to trimming and J lost 6 bases, with 4 bases between them. The CDR3 loop is CASSLVLNTIYF. The DNA of the CDR3 is TGTGCCAGCAGCTTAGTCCTAAACACCATATATTTT. The full variable domain, its missing parts supplied by reference TRBV7-8 and TRBJ1-3, is GAGVSQSPRYKVAKRGQDVALRCDPISGHVSLFWYQQALGQGPEFLTYFQNEAQLDKSGLPSDRFFAERPEGSVSTLKIQRTQQEDSAVYLCASSLVLNTIYFGEGSWLTVV.

The V call is TRBV18, the J call TRBJ2-3; 7 bases line up with TRBD1. V lost 4 bases and J lost 1; bases outside the gene matches: 5. The CDR3 loop spans 15 amino acids. Germline loops: CDR1 KGHSH, CDR2 LQKENI. CDR3 sequence: CASSLNRGGTDTQYF. The CDR3 DNA follows: TGTGCCAGCTCACTTAACAGGGGTGGCACAGATACGCAGTATTTT.

V gene TRBV5-1 combines with J gene TRBJ1-6, with D possibly TRBD1 on 5 matching bases. This CDR3 spans 13 amino acids. With 1 base removed from V and 9 bases from J, the gap between germline ends came to 8 bases. Germline lookup yields CDR1 SGHRS and CDR2 YFSETQ. The CDR3 loop reads CASSLSGFSPLHF. CDR3 sequence (DNA): TGCGCCAGCAGCTTGTCAGGGTTTTCACCCCTCCACTTT.

The chain employs TRBV28 and TRBJ1-5; D uncertain. Germline CDR1 reads MDHEN; CDR2 reads SYDVKM. CDR3 size: 14 residues. The germline V and J ends were trimmed by 8 bases and 9 bases, with 20 bases remaining between them. This chain's CDR3 is CASHREAVRWPQHF. CDR3 bases: TGTGCCAGCCATAGGGAGGCGGTTAGGTGGCCCCAGCATTTT.

V is TRBV5-8 and J is TRBJ2-1; TRBD2 aligns across 8 bases. J lost 6 bases, V lost 6 bases, and 5 bases had no gene match. The V gene's germline CDR1 is SGHTS and CDR2 YDEGEE. The CDR3 covers 13 residues. For the CDR3, the DNA is TGTGCCAGCATCCTTCGGGGGGGCAATGAGCAGTTCTTC. Protein sequence: CASILRGGNEQFF.

CDR3 sequence (DNA): TGTGCCAGCAGCCCGGGGGGGGCGAGGAACACTGAAGCTTTCTTT. Residues: CASSPGGARNTEAFF. V gene TRBV5-4 combines with J gene TRBJ1-1; D might be TRBD1 (6 bases). Germline V gene sequence: CDR1 SGHNT, CDR2 YYREEE (reference sequence). This CDR3 has 15 amino acids. V was cut by 4 bases and J by 1 base, with 14 bases left in between.

This clone was observed a single time. The chain recombines TRBV10-3 with TRBJ2-1; 12 bases fit TRBD1. CDR3 length equals 15 residues. The V and J ends lost 3 bases and 8 bases, in that order; junction bases with no gene match: 5. In germline, CDR1 is ENHRY, CDR2 SYGVKD. The CDR3 here is CAISEGGQGAHEQFF. The CDR3 bases are TGTGCCATCAGTGAAGGGGGACAGGGGGCCCATGAGCAGTTCTTC.

This clone was detected only once. The V call is TRBV6-5, the J call TRBJ1-1; 7 bases are a match to TRBD1. CDR3 size: 15 residues. After removal of 7 bases from V and 0 bases from J, the junction contained 8 bases not matched to a gene. Germline V CDR1 and CDR2: MNHEY, SVGAGI. The CDR3 coding sequence is TGTGCCAGCACTCCCGGGACAGTCATGAACACTGAAGCTTTCTTT. Encoded protein: CASTPGTVMNTEAFF.

This clone was seen a few times. The chain recombines TRBV27 with TRBJ2-1; D might be TRBD1 (6 bases). The V end lost 2 bases, the J end lost 9 bases, and 11 bases lay between the germline ends. Per the germline V gene, CDR1 is MNHEY and CDR2 is SMNVEV (reference sequence). The CDR3 sequence is 13 residues long. CDR3 loop: CASSLQGLGEQFF. The CDR3 nucleotides read TGTGCCAGCAGTTTACAGGGGTTGGGTGAGCAGTTCTTC.

The chain joins TRBV5-5 to TRBJ1-4; unclear D gene. The length of the CDR3 is 14 residues. V was cut by 5 bases and J by 8 bases, with 16 bases left in between. CDR1 SGHKS and CDR2 YYEKEE come from the germline V gene (reference sequence). CDR3 amino acids: CASSFSGLEEKLFF. The CDR3 nucleotides are TGTGCCAGCAGTTTCAGTGGGTTGGAGGAAAAACTGTTTTTT.

In this sample, this clone turned up a few times. The gene calls are TRBV6-5 and TRBJ1-1, with D possibly being TRBD1 (5 bases). With 6 bases removed from V and 1 base from J, the gap between germline ends came to 9 bases. Per the germline V gene, CDR1 is MNHEY and CDR2 is SVGAGI. The CDR3 is 13 amino acids. This chain's CDR3 is CASSDGGNTEAFF. CDR3 coding DNA: TGTGCCAGCAGCGACGGGGGGAACACTGAAGCTTTCTTT.

As regards this clone: Other DNA variants within this sample encode the same CDR3. This chain connects TRBV24-1 to TRBJ1-5; 7 bases are a match to TRBD1. The V and J ends lost 10 bases and 0 bases, in that order; junction bases with no gene match: 2. The CDR3 runs 13 residues. CDR1 and CDR2 from the germline V gene are KGHDR and SFDVKD. CDR3 in amino acids: CATGGDSNQPQHF. The CDR3 DNA reads TGTGCCACAGGGGGCGATAGCAATCAGCCCCAGCATTTT.

The rearrangement uses TRBV11-3 and TRBJ1-2, with D possibly being TRBD1 (6 bases). The V end was cut by 11 bases, the J end by 4 bases, with 14 bases between. Germline V gene lookup returns CDR1 SGHNT and CDR2 YENEEA. The CDR3 spans 12 residues. CDR3 region: CASRGACYGYTF. DNA of the CDR3: TGTGCCTCCCGGGGGGCTTGCTATGGCTACACCTTC.

The chain carries TRBV6-5 and TRBJ1-4, with unresolved D. The CDR3 runs 14 residues. CDR1 is MNHEY and CDR2 is SVGAGI in the germline V gene. The V end was cut by 6 bases, the J end by 2 bases, with 10 bases between. The CDR3 here is CASRLSATNEKLFF. The CDR3 DNA follows: TGTGCCAGCAGACTTAGTGCGACTAATGAAAAACTGTTTTTT.

J is TRBJ2-1 and V is TRBV7-6; the match to TRBD2 covers 7 bases. The CDR3 totals 14 residues. Looked up from germline, CDR1 is SGHVS and CDR2 is FNYEAQ. The junction had 5 bases not matched to a gene; V was cut back by 2 bases and J by 7 bases. CDR3 sequence reads: CASSLSAGPNEQFF. The DNA for the CDR3 is TGTGCCAGCAGCTTATCAGCGGGGCCGAATGAGCAGTTCTTC.

This clone was seen only once. V gene TRBV7-3 combines with J gene TRBJ2-2; the D gene is possibly TRBD1 (6 bases). With 3 bases removed from V and 1 base from J, the gap between germline ends came to 9 bases. The germline V gene encodes CDR1 SGHTA and CDR2 FQGTGA. This CDR3 is 15 amino acids long. The DNA for the CDR3 is TGTGCCAGCAGCTTTCAACAGGGGAACACCGGGGAGCTGTTTTTT. It encodes CASSFQQGNTGELFF. The full variable domain, completed using reference TRBV7-3 and TRBJ2-2, is GAGVSQTPSNKVTEKGKYVELRCDPISGHTALYWYRQSLGQGPEFLIYFQGTGAADDSGLPNDRFFAVRPEGSVSTLKIQRTERGDSAVYLCASSFQQGNTGELFFGEGSRLTVL.

This rearrangement joins TRBV5-1 to TRBJ2-5, with 11 bases identical to TRBD2. Germline V gene lookup returns CDR1 SGHRS and CDR2 YFSETQ. V was clipped by 1 base and J by 5 bases; unmatched bases: 7. The CDR3 has 16 amino acids. CDR3 region: CASSLTSGGVGETQYF. The CDR3 bases are TGCGCCAGCAGCTTGACTAGCGGGGGTGTAGGGGAGACCCAGTACTTC.

The rearrangement links TRBV27 to TRBJ2-3, with TRBD1 identical over 7 bases. CDR3 length: 15 residues. J was trimmed by 0 bases and V by 2 bases; bases with no gene match: 2. From germline, CDR1 is MNHEY and CDR2 SMNVEV (reference sequence). This CDR3 reads CASSLRGLSTDTQYF. Here the CDR3 DNA reads TGTGCCAGCAGTTTAAGGGGGCTAAGCACAGATACGCAGTATTTT.

This rearrangement joins TRBV4-1 to TRBJ1-4, with TRBD1 as a possible D gene (5 bases). This CDR3 has 18 residues. V lost 1 base, J lost 2 bases, and 17 bases lay in between. Per germline, CDR1 MGHRA and CDR2 YSYEKL. The CDR3 nucleotides read TGCGCCAGCAGCCAAGTCCCAGGGTCCCTCACGACTAATGAAAAACTGTTTTTT. This sequence encodes CASSQVPGSLTTNEKLFF.

This clone was counted once. The chain joins TRBV13 to TRBJ2-2, with D possibly matching TRBD2 (5 bases). The CDR3 runs 15 residues. V was clipped by 2 bases and J by 7 bases, with 14 bases between them. CDR1 PRHDT and CDR2 FYEKMQ come from the germline V gene (reference sequence). The CDR3 loop is CASSLRASPGGELFF. The CDR3 DNA reads as TGTGCCAGCAGCTTACGCGCTAGCCCGGGCGGGGAGCTGTTTTTT.

The chain uses TRBV7-9 and TRBJ2-7, with D possibly matching TRBD1 (5 bases). The CDR3 sequence is 15 residues long. V lost 6 bases to trimming and J lost 0 bases, with 15 bases between them. Germline CDR1 reads SEHNR; CDR2 reads FQNEAQ (reference sequence). For the CDR3, the DNA is TGTGCCAGCAGTTCCACAGGTGTGTTCTCCTACGAGCAGTACTTC. Protein: CASSSTGVFSYEQYF.

The chain links TRBV7-3 to TRBJ2-3, with 11 positions matching TRBD1. The CDR3 loop spans 15 amino acids. Germline trimming cut 5 bases from V and 5 bases from J; bases unmatched to any gene: 6. Germline V gene data show CDR1 as SGHTA and CDR2 as FQGTGA. The CDR3 protein is CASSNTGTGGDTQYF. DNA of the CDR3: TGTGCCAGCAGCAACACCGGGACAGGGGGAGATACGCAGTATTTT.

This clone was seen once. The rearrangement joins TRBV5-4 to TRBJ2-5; tentatively, D is TRBD2 (5 bases). Germline assignment: CDR1 SGHNT and CDR2 YYREEE (reference sequence). The CDR3 contains 16 residues. V lost 2 bases and J 5 bases, leaving 19 bases between the germline ends. The CDR3 protein is CASSFPQEEIGETQYF. CDR3 DNA sequence: TGTGCCAGCAGCTTTCCTCAGGAGGAGATCGGGGAGACCCAGTACTTC.

This clone came up once. This sequence joins TRBV6-5 and TRBJ2-3, with a tentative D call TRBD1 (6 bases). This CDR3 contains 16 residues. V shed 4 bases and J shed 4 bases, with 18 bases lying between them. Germline V CDR1 and CDR2: MNHEY, SVGAGI. DNA of the CDR3: TGTGCCAGCAGTTCCACCGACAGGCCGTACCCAGATACGCAGTATTTT. Translating gives CASSSTDRPYPDTQYF.